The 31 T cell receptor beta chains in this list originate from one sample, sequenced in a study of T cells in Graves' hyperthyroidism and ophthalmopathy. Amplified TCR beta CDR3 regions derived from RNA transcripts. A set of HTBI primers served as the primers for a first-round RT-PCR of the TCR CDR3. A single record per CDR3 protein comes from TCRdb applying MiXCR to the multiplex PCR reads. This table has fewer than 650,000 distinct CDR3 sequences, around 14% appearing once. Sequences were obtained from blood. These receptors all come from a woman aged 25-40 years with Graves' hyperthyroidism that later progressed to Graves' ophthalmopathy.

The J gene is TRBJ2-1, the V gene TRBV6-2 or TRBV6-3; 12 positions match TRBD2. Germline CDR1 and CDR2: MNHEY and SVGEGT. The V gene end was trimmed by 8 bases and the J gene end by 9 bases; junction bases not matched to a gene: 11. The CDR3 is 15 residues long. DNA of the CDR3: TGTGCCAGCTCAATGGGGACTAGCGGGTTCAGTGAGCAGTTCTTC. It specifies CASSMGTSGFSEQFF.

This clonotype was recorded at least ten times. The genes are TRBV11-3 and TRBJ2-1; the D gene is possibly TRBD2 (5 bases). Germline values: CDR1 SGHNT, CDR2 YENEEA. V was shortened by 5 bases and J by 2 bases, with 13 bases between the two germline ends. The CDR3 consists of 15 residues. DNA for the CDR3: TGTGCCAGCAGCCCCGGAGGAGGCACCTACAATGAGCAGTTCTTC. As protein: CASSPGGGTYNEQFF.

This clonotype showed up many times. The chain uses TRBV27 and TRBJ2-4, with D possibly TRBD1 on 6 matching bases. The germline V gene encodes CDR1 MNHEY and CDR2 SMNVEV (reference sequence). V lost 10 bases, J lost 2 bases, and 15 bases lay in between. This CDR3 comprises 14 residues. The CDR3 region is CAKKRGNPKNIQYF. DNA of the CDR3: TGTGCCAAGAAGAGGGGGAACCCCAAAAACATTCAGTACTTC.

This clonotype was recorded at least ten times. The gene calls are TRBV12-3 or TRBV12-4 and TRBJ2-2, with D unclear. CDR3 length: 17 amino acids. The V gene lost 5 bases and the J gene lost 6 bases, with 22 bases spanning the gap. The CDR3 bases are TGTGCCAGCAGTCGACACACCCGGACGTGGCGACCCGGGGAGCTGTTTTTT. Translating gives CASSRHTRTWRPGELFF.

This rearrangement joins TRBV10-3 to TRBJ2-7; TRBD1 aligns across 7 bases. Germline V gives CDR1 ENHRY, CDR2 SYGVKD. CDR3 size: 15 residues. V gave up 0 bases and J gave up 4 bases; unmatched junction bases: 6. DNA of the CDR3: TGTGCCATCAGTGAGTCGACAGGGCAAAGGTACGAGCAGTACTTC. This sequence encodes CAISESTGQRYEQYF.

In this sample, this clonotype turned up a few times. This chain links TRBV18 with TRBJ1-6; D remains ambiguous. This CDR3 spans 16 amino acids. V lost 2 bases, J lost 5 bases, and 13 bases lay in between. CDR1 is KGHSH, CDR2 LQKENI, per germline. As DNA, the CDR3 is TGTGCCAGCTCACCATCCTTGGTCGGAGATAATTCACCCCTCCACTTT. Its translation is CASSPSLVGDNSPLHF.

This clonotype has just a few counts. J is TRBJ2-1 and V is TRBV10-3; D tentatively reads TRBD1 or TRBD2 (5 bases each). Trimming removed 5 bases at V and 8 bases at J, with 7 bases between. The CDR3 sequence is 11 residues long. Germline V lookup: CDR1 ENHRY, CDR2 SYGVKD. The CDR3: CAISRGDEQFF. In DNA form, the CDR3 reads TGTGCCATCAGTAGGGGAGATGAGCAGTTCTTC.

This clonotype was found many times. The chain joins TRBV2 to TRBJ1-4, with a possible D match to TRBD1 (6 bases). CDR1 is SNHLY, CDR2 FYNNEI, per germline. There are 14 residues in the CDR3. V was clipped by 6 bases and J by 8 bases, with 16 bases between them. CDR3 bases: TGTGCCAGCAGCCTACAGGGACTAGGGGAAAAACTGTTTTTT. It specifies CASSLQGLGEKLFF.

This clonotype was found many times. The CDR3: CATSSAGREEQYF. The CDR3 DNA reads TGTGCCACCAGTAGCGCAGGGCGTGAAGAGCAGTACTTC. V usage is TRBV24-1 and J usage is TRBJ2-7; TRBD1 might be the D (5 bases). V gave up 6 bases and J gave up 7 bases, with 15 bases separating them. In germline, CDR1 is KGHDR, CDR2 SFDVKD. This CDR3 spans 13 amino acids.

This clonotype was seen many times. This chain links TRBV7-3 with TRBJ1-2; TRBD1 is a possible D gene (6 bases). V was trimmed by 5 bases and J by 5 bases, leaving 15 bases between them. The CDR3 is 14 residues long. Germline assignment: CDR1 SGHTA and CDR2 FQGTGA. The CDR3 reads CASSPTAGEYGYTF. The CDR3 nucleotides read TGTGCCAGCAGCCCCACGGCAGGGGAATATGGCTACACCTTC.

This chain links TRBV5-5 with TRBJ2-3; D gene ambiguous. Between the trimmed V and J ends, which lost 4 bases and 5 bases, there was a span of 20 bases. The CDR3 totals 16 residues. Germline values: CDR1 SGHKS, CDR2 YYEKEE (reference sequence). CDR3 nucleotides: TGTGCCAGCAGCGAGATGGCTACGGCGGCAATAGATACGCAGTATTTT. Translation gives CASSEMATAAIDTQYF.

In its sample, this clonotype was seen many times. CDR3 in amino acids: CASGLVPLPSGMPYEQYF. The CDR3 region has the DNA TGTGCTAGTGGTTTGGTACCCCTCCCTAGCGGGATGCCCTACGAGCAGTACTTC. The rearrangement links TRBV12-5 to TRBJ2-7; TRBD2 aligns across 9 bases. Germline V gene sequence: CDR1 LGHNT, CDR2 FRNRAP. There are 18 residues in the CDR3. V lost 0 bases to trimming and J lost 2 bases; unmatched junction nucleotides: 11. The full variable domain, rest sourced from reference TRBV12-5 and TRBJ2-7, is DARVTQTPRHKVTEMGQEVTMRCQPILGHNTVFWYRQTMMQGLELLAYFRNRAPLDDSGMPKDRFSAEMPDATLATLKIQPSEPRDSAVYFCASGLVPLPSGMPYEQYFGPGTRLTVT.

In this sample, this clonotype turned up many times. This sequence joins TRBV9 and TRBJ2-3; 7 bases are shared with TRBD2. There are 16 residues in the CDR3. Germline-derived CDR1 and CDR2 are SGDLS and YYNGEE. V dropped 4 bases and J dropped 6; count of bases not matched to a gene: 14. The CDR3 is CASSRNPAGDWDTQYF. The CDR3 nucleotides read TGTGCCAGCAGCCGAAATCCCGCGGGAGATTGGGATACGCAGTATTTT.

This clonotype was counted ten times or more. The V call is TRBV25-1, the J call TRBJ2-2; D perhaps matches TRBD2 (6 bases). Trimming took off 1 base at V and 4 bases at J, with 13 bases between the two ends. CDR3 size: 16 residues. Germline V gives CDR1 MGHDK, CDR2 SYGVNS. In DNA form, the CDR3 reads TGTGCCAGCAGTGAATGGGGTAGCGGAACCACCGGGGAGCTGTTTTTT. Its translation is CASSEWGSGTTGELFF.

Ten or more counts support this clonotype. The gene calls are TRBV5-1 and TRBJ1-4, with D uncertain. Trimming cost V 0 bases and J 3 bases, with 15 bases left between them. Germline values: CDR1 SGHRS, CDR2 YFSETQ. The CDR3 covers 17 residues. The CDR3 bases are TGCGCCAGCAGCTTGGATGGCGCAGCGGGGTCTAATGAAAAACTGTTTTTT. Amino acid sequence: CASSLDGAAGSNEKLFF.

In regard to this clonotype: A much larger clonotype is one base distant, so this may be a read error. The CDR3 coding sequence is TGTGCCAGCAGCTTAGCTCTCACCGACGAGCAGTACTTC. Encoded protein: CASSLALTDEQYF. The chain joins TRBV5-5 to TRBJ2-7; D is unresolved. Trimming cost V 2 bases and J 5 bases, with 11 bases left between them. The CDR3 totals 13 residues. Germline CDR1 and CDR2: SGHKS and YYEKEE (reference sequence).

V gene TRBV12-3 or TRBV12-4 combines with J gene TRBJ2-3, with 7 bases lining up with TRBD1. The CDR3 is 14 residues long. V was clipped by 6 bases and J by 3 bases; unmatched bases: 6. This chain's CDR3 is CASSSGTVTDTQYF. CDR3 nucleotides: TGTGCCAGCAGCTCCGGGACAGTGACAGATACGCAGTATTTT.

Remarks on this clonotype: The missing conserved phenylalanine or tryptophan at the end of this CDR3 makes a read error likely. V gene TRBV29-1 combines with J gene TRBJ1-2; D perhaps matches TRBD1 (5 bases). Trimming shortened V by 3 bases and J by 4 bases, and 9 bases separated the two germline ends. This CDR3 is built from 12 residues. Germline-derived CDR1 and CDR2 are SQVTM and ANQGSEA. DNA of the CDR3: TGCAGCGTTGACTCCGGGGCCTATGGCTACACCCTC. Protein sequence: CSVDSGAYGYTL.

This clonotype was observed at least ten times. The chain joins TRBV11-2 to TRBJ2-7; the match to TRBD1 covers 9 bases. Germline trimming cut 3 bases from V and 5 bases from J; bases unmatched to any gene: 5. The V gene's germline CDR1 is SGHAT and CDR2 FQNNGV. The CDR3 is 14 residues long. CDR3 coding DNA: TGTGCCAGCAGCTTTCCCGGGACAGGGAACGAGCAGTACTTC. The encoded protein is CASSFPGTGNEQYF.

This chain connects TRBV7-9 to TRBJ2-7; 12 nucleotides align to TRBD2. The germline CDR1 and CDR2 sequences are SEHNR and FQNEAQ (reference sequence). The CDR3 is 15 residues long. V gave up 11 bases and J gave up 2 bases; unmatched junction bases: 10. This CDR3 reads CAGGGRTSGTYEQYF. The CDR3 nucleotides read TGTGCCGGGGGTGGAAGGACTAGCGGGACCTACGAGCAGTACTTC.

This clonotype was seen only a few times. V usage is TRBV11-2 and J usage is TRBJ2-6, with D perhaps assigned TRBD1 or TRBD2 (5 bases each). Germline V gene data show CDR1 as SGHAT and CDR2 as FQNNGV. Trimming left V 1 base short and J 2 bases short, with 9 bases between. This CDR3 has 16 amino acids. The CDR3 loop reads CASSLGGSTGANVLTF. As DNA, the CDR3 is TGTGCCAGCAGCTTAGGGGGGAGCACTGGGGCCAACGTCCTGACTTTC.

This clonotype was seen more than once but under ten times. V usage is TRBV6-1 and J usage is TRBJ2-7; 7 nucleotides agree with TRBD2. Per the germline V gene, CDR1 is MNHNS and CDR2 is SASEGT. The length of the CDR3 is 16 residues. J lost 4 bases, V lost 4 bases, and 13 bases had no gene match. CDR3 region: CASSANPSGYFYEQYF. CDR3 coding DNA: TGTGCCAGCAGTGCGAATCCTAGCGGTTACTTTTACGAGCAGTACTTC.

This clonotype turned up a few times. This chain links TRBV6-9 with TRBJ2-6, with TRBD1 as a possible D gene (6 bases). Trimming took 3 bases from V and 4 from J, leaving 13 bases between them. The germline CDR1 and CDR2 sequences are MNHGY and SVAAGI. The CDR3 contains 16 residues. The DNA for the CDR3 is TGTGCCAGCAGTTACTTCTCGGGACACGGGGCCAACGTCCTGACTTTC. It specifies CASSYFSGHGANVLTF.

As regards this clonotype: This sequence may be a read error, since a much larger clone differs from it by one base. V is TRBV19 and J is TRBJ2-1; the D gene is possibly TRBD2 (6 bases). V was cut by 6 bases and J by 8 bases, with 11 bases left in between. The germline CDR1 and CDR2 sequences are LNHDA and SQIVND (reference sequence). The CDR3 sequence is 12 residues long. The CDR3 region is CASSWSGHEQFF. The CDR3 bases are TGTGCCAGTAGCTGGAGCGGGCATGAGCAGTTCTTC.

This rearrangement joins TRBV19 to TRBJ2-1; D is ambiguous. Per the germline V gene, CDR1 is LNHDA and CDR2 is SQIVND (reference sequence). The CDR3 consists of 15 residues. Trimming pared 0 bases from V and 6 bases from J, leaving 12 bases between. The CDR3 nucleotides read TGTGCCAGTAGTATAGAACGGGCGACTCCCAATGAGCAGTTCTTC. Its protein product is CASSIERATPNEQFF.

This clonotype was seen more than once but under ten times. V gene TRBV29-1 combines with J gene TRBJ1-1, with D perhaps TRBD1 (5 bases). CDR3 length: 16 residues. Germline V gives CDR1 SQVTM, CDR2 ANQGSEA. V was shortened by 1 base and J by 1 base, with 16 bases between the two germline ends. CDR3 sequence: CSVEVLGSGKNTEAFF. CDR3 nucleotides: TGCAGCGTTGAAGTGCTTGGGTCAGGGAAGAACACTGAAGCTTTCTTT. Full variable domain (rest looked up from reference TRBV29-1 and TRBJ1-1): SAVISQKPSRDICQRGTSLTIQCQVDSQVTMMFWYRQQPGQSLTLIATANQGSEATYESGFVIDKFPISRPNLTFSTLTVSNMSPEDSSIYLCSVEVLGSGKNTEAFFGQGTRLTVV.

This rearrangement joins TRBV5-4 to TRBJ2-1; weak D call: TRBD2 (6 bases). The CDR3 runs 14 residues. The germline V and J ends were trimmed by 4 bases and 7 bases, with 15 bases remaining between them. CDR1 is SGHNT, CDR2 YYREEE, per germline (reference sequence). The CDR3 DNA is TGTGCCAGCAGCCGTGGGACTGCTGGGAATGAGCAGTTCTTC. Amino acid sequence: CASSRGTAGNEQFF. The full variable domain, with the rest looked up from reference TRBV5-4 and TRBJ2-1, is ETGVTQSPTHLIKTRGQQVTLRCSSQSGHNTVSWYQQALGQGPQFIFQYYREEENGRGNFPPRFSGLQFPNYSSELNVNALELDDSALYLCASSRGTAGNEQFFGPGTRLTVL.

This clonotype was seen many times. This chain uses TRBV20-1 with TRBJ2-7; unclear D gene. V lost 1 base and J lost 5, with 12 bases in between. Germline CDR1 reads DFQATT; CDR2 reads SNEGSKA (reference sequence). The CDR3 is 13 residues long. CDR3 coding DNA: TGCAGTGCTAGAGGACCCATCGGCCACGAGCAGTACTTC. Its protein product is CSARGPIGHEQYF.

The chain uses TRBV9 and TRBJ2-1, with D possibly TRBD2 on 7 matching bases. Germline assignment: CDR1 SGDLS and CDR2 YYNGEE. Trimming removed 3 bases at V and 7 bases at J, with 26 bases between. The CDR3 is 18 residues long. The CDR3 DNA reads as TGTGCCAGCAGCGAGGGGGATGTTACTGGGAGGGCCTTGAATGAGCAGTTCTTC. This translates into CASSEGDVTGRALNEQFF.

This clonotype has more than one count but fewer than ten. CDR3 DNA: TGTGCCAGCAGTTACTCGGTAGGACAGGGATATGGCTACACCTTC. Translation: CASSYSVGQGYGYTF. The chain combines TRBV6-5 with TRBJ1-2, with 8 nucleotides matching TRBD1. Trimming removed 0 bases from V and 5 bases from J; junction bases left unmatched: 5. CDR1 is MNHEY and CDR2 is SVGAGI in the germline V gene. This CDR3 has 15 residues.

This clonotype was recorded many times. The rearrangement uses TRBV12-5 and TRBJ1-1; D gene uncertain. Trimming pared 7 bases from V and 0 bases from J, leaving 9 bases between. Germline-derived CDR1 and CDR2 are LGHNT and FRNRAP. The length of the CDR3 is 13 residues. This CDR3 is CASAIDVNTEAFF. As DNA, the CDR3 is TGTGCTAGTGCCATAGACGTGAACACTGAAGCTTTCTTT.